The clone carrying this T cell receptor beta chain was observed a handful of times. TCR beta CDR3 sequences were amplified from RNA transcripts. HTBI primers drove first-round RT-PCR of the TCR CDR3. TCRdb itself ran the multiplex PCR reads through MiXCR, one entry per CDR3 protein. Of about 690,000 distinct CDR3 sequences in the sample, 15% to 20% are singletons; the top ten hold about a sixth. This specimen belongs to a study of T cells in Graves' hyperthyroidism and ophthalmopathy. Patients were excluded for uncontrolled infection, other autoimmune disease, pregnancy or lactation. The origin of this receptor is a man aged 45 to 65 with Graves' hyperthyroidism. The sample consisted of blood.

CDR3 region: CASSPTGTYQPQHF. CDR3 nucleotide sequence: TGTGCCAGCTCACCGACAGGTACCTATCAGCCCCAGCATTTT. The gene calls are TRBV18 and TRBJ1-5, with D tentatively TRBD1 (6 bases). V dropped 3 bases and J dropped 5 bases, with 11 bases sitting between them. CDR3 length equals 14 residues. Germline V gene lookup returns CDR1 KGHSH and CDR2 LQKENI.